These 27 T cell receptor beta chains originate from one sample sequenced in a study of blood T cells in healthy people across ages. A second PCR, run for roughly 7 to 12 cycles, used a sample-barcoded 5' primer plus a J-beta primer mix. TCRdb re-derived calls from the 5' RACE reads in MiXCR, one entry per CDR3 protein. The table has 540,000 or so distinct CDR3 sequences, 24% seen once. A further study also used this sample, focusing on T cells of mothers and their children.

Input material: blood. These TCRs come from a boy between 10 and 17 years old in good health.

V gene TRBV13 combines with J gene TRBJ2-3; 10 positions match TRBD2. V shed 5 bases, J shed 4 bases, and the junction held 9 bases outside the gene matches. CDR1 is PRHDT and CDR2 is FYEKMQ in the germline V gene (reference sequence). The CDR3 runs 16 residues. The CDR3 nucleotides read TGTGCCAGCAGCCCACCGATAGCGGGAGGCGCAGATACGCAGTATTTT. It encodes CASSPPIAGGADTQYF.

The genes are TRBV7-9 and TRBJ2-1; 8 bases agree with TRBD2. From germline, CDR1 is SEHNR and CDR2 FQNEAQ (reference sequence). This CDR3 contains 16 residues. The V gene end was trimmed by 5 bases and the J gene end by 0 bases; junction bases not matched to a gene: 6. Here the CDR3 reads CASSPNSGVSYNEQFF. The CDR3 DNA reads TGTGCCAGCAGCCCCAATAGCGGGGTCTCCTACAATGAGCAGTTCTTC.

The chain carries TRBV12-3 or TRBV12-4 and TRBJ2-1, with no clear D. The CDR3 is 13 residues long. V was clipped by 4 bases and J by 6 bases, with 10 bases between them. This CDR3 reads CASSWWFGNEQFF. The CDR3 DNA follows: TGTGCCAGCAGTTGGTGGTTTGGCAATGAGCAGTTCTTC.

This clonotype turned up a few times. J is TRBJ2-7 and V is TRBV28; D is uncertain. Per the germline V gene, CDR1 is MDHEN and CDR2 is SYDVKM. Trimming took off 7 bases at V and 6 bases at J, with 13 bases between the two ends. This CDR3 comprises 12 residues. The CDR3 here is CASNPPGREQYF. The CDR3 DNA reads as TGTGCCAGCAACCCACCGGGCCGCGAGCAGTACTTC.

The chain combines TRBV20-1 with TRBJ2-1, with 7 bases aligning to TRBD2. The junction had 6 bases not matched to a gene; V was cut back by 3 bases and J by 13 bases. In germline, CDR1 is DFQATT, CDR2 SNEGSKA (reference sequence). CDR3 length equals 11 residues. CDR3 bases: TGCAGTGCTAGGTTGGCGGGGGACCAGTTCTTC. It translates to CSARLAGDQFF.

This clonotype showed up just a few times. The CDR3 sequence is CSARVPNTGELFF. CDR3 coding DNA: TGCAGTGCTAGAGTCCCCAACACCGGGGAGCTGTTTTTT. This chain joins TRBV20-1 and TRBJ2-2; no clear D gene. This CDR3 contains 13 residues. CDR1 is DFQATT and CDR2 is SNEGSKA in the germline V gene (reference sequence). Trimming pared 1 base from V and 2 bases from J, leaving 5 bases between.

This clonotype was seen only a few times. The chain has TRBV6-2 or TRBV6-3 and TRBJ2-2; 8 nucleotides align to TRBD1. Germline V lookup: CDR1 MNHEY, CDR2 SVGEGT. This CDR3 has 16 amino acids. V lost 6 bases to trimming and J lost 4 bases; unmatched junction nucleotides: 10. CDR3 residues: CASSSFRGPGTGELFF. CDR3 in DNA: TGTGCCAGCAGCTCATTCAGGGGGCCAGGCACCGGGGAGCTGTTTTTT.

The sample holds many counts of this clonotype. The chain uses TRBV29-1 and TRBJ2-5; 7 nucleotides line up with TRBD2. V lost 6 bases and J lost 1; bases outside the gene matches: 11. This CDR3 has 15 amino acids. CDR1 is SQVTM and CDR2 is ANQGSEA in the germline V gene. CDR3 protein: CSVVPGREIQETQYF. In nucleotides, the CDR3 is TGCAGCGTCGTTCCGGGGCGGGAGATCCAAGAGACCCAGTACTTC.

This clonotype occurred a few times. The V call is TRBV12-3 or TRBV12-4, the J call TRBJ1-1, with TRBD1 matching over 7 bases. The CDR3 extends over 14 amino acids. J gave up 5 bases and V 6 bases, and 9 bases lay outside the gene matches. The CDR3 nucleotides are TGTGCCAGCAGCTTGACAGGGTCGGGAACTGAAGCTTTCTTT. Translated, it gives CASSLTGSGTEAFF.

CDR3 DNA: TGTGCCAGCTCCCAGACAGACAAAAACATTCAGTACTTC. Protein: CASSQTDKNIQYF. This rearrangement joins TRBV27 to TRBJ2-4, with D possibly TRBD1 on 5 matching bases. Germline loops: CDR1 MNHEY, CDR2 SMNVEV (reference sequence). The V gene lost 8 bases and the J gene lost 3 bases, with 11 bases spanning the gap. The CDR3 is 13 residues long.

This sequence joins TRBV4-3 and TRBJ2-3; D possibly uses TRBD1 or TRBD2 (5 bases each). Germline CDR1 LGHNA, CDR2 YSLEER. The CDR3 contains 14 residues. The V and J ends lost 1 base and 4 bases respectively, with 9 bases between them. CDR3 region: CASSQGTGPDTQYF. CDR3 DNA: TGCGCCAGCAGCCAAGGAACGGGGCCAGATACGCAGTATTTT.

Concerning this clonotype itself: An end of the junction differs from the germline gene, which may be a read error. The chain recombines TRBV10-3 with TRBJ2-7; D perhaps matches TRBD2 (6 bases). This CDR3 spans 16 amino acids. Germline lookup yields CDR1 ENHRY and CDR2 SYGVKD. The CDR3: CAIIDCPTGVGYEQYF. DNA of the CDR3: TGCGCCATCATTGATTGTCCCACGGGGGTCGGGTACGAGCAGTACTTC.

A remark on this clonotype: One junction end does not reproduce the germline sequence, and a read error may be involved. The genes are TRBV27 and TRBJ2-7, with TRBD2 matching over 13 bases. The length of the CDR3 is 17 residues. Germline V CDR1 and CDR2: MNHEY, SMNVEV (reference sequence). The DNA of the CDR3 is TGTGCCAGCAGCAGCGGACTAGCGGGGGTGAACTCCCACGAGCAGTACTTC. Translation gives CASSSGLAGVNSHEQYF.

The CDR3 DNA follows: TGTGCCAGCAGCTACGCAGTAACCTACGAGCAGTACTTC. This codes for CASSYAVTYEQYF. The genes are TRBV12-3 or TRBV12-4 and TRBJ2-5; D gene uncertain. The closer fit of TRBJ2-7 to the DNA end suggests the J call may be wrong. This CDR3 has 13 amino acids.

This clonotype was picked up a small number of times. The chain employs TRBV27 and TRBJ2-3; 11 bases are a match to TRBD2. V was pared by 6 bases and J by 4 bases, with 6 bases of the junction left unmatched. The CDR3 spans 15 residues. CDR1 and CDR2 (germline): MNHEY, SMNVEV (reference sequence). CDR3 coding DNA: TGTGCCAGCAGGGGTAGCGGGGGGGCCCCAGATACGCAGTATTTT. It translates to CASRGSGGAPDTQYF.

The chain is built from TRBV6-4 and TRBJ1-6, with 11 positions matching TRBD1. CDR1 is MRHNA, CDR2 SNTAGT, per germline. The CDR3 runs to 17 residues. After removal of 3 bases from V and 6 bases from J, the junction contained 7 bases not matched to a gene. CDR3 sequence reads: CASSESLGTGGNSPLHF. The CDR3 DNA follows: TGTGCCAGCAGTGAATCCCTCGGGACAGGGGGTAATTCACCCCTCCACTTT.

The gene calls are TRBV12-3 or TRBV12-4 and TRBJ2-5; 7 nucleotides match TRBD2. The CDR3 sequence is 16 residues long. Germline trimming cut 5 bases from V and 4 bases from J; bases unmatched to any gene: 13. CDR3 coding DNA: TGTGCCAGCAGTACCCGGACTAGTTTCCGTGTAGAGACCCAGTACTTC. Protein: CASSTRTSFRVETQYF.

This clonotype was seen a handful of times. The chain employs TRBV7-9 and TRBJ2-2; 8 bases match TRBD1. J was trimmed by 0 bases and V by 11 bases; bases with no gene match: 5. From germline, CDR1 is SEHNR and CDR2 FQNEAQ (reference sequence). The CDR3 sequence is 14 residues long. The CDR3 bases are TGTGCCGGCGGGACAGGTTCGAACACCGGGGAGCTGTTTTTT. Translating gives CAGGTGSNTGELFF.

This clonotype was counted a few times. The chain uses TRBV6-1 and TRBJ2-7; 10 nucleotides agree with TRBD1. Germline values: CDR1 MNHNS, CDR2 SASEGT. V gave up 7 bases and J gave up 7 bases; unmatched junction bases: 13. The length of the CDR3 is 15 residues. In nucleotides, the CDR3 is TGTGCCAGCATTGACAGGGGGCCGGCCTTGCTAGAGCAGTACTTC. It yields the protein CASIDRGPALLEQYF.

This clonotype has only a few counts. The rearrangement links TRBV27 to TRBJ2-5; 9 nucleotides line up with TRBD1. With the DNA end fitting TRBJ2-7 better, the J assignment may be wrong. The germline V gene encodes CDR1 MNHEY and CDR2 SMNVEV (reference sequence). CDR3 length: 13 amino acids. As DNA, the CDR3 is TGTGCCAGCAAGGGACAGGGAACCTACGAGCAGTACTTC. Its translation: CASKGQGTYEQYF.

This clonotype occurred a few times. The rearrangement links TRBV9 to TRBJ2-5; D might be TRBD2 (5 bases). The last part of the DNA fits TRBJ2-1 better; the J call may be wrong. The CDR3 covers 16 residues. Germline V gene data show CDR1 as SGDLS and CDR2 as YYNGEE. CDR3 amino acids: CASSVDPGFSYNEQFF. The DNA for the CDR3 is TGTGCCAGCAGCGTAGATCCGGGATTCTCGTACAATGAGCAGTTCTTC.

The chain links TRBV5-4 to TRBJ1-4; D unclear. Germline V gene lookup returns CDR1 SGHNT and CDR2 YYREEE (reference sequence). Trimming cost V 5 bases and J 4 bases, with 6 bases left between them. CDR3 length equals 12 residues. The CDR3 DNA follows: TGTGCCAGCAGTTCCCTTAATGAAAAACTGTTTTTT. It specifies CASSSLNEKLFF.

This clonotype was detected only a few times. This chain links TRBV5-1 with TRBJ1-2; D gene uncertain. The length of the CDR3 is 14 residues. Trimming shortened V by 1 base and J by 6 bases, and 13 bases separated the two germline ends. The germline V gene has CDR1 SGHRS and CDR2 YFSETQ. The CDR3 sequence: CASSLLYTKHGYTF. Written as DNA, the CDR3 is TGCGCCAGCAGCTTGCTGTACACTAAGCATGGCTACACCTTC.

The V gene is TRBV11-2, the J gene TRBJ2-2; 11 bases fit TRBD2. Losses at the gene ends were 4 bases for V and 9 bases for J; bases not matched to a gene: 7. Germline V lookup: CDR1 SGHAT, CDR2 FQNNGV. The CDR3 totals 15 residues. CDR3 in amino acids: CASSYPSGRNRELFF. The CDR3 DNA is TGTGCCAGCAGCTATCCTAGCGGGAGGAACAGGGAGCTGTTTTTT.

This clonotype has a handful of counts. The chain employs TRBV7-8 and TRBJ2-7; D uncertain. This CDR3 is 13 amino acids long. Germline values: CDR1 SGHVS, CDR2 FQNEAQ. Trimming pared 6 bases from V and 1 base from J, leaving 10 bases between. CDR3 region: CASSDGYSYEQYF. DNA of the CDR3: TGTGCCAGCAGTGACGGATATTCCTACGAGCAGTACTTC.

The table lists this clonotype with a count of one. The chain joins TRBV5-6 to TRBJ2-7; 15 nucleotides align to TRBD2. Germline trimming cut 2 bases from V and 2 bases from J; bases unmatched to any gene: 11. Germline V gives CDR1 SGHDT, CDR2 YYEEEE. The length of the CDR3 is 19 residues. The CDR3 DNA reads as TGTGCCAGCAGCTTATGGGCCGGGACTAGCGGGAGGCCGCCCTACGAGCAGTACTTC. As protein: CASSLWAGTSGRPPYEQYF. Full variable domain (outside the CDR3, taken from reference TRBV5-6 and TRBJ2-7): DAGVTQSPTHLIKTRGQQVTLRCSPKSGHDTVSWYQQALGQGPQFIFQYYEEEERQRGNFPDRFSGHQFPNYSSELNVNALLLGDSALYLCASSLWAGTSGRPPYEQYFGPGTRLTVT.

V is TRBV20-1 and J is TRBJ2-5; TRBD2 is a possible D gene (7 bases). The ends were cut back, 6 bases at V and 4 bases at J, with 18 bases in the middle. CDR3 length: 14 amino acids. CDR1 is DFQATT and CDR2 is SNEGSKA in the germline V gene (reference sequence). CDR3 loop: CSAGPGGRGETQYF. CDR3 coding DNA: TGCAGTGCCGGACCCGGGGGGCGAGGAGAGACCCAGTACTTC.